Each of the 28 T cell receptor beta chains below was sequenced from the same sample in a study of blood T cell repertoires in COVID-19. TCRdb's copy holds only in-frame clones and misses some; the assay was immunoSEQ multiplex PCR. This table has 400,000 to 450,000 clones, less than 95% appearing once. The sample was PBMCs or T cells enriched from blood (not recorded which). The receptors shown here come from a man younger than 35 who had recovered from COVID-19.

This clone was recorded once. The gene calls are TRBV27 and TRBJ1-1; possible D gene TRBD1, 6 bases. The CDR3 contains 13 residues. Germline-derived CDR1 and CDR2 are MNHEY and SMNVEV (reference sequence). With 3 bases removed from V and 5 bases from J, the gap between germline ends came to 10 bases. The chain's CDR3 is CASSLGALTEAFF. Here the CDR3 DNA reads TGTGCCAGCAGTTTGGGGGCTTTGACTGAAGCTTTCTTT.

CDR3: CASSSLQEQFYSNQPQHF. The CDR3 region has the DNA TGTGCCAGCAGTTCCCTCCAGGAACAATTCTATAGCAATCAGCCCCAGCATTTT. The chain couples TRBV28 to TRBJ1-5; D not resolved. Germline CDR1 is MDHEN and CDR2 is SYDVKM. The V end lost 4 bases, the J end lost 0 bases, and 19 bases lay between the germline ends. CDR3 length equals 18 residues.

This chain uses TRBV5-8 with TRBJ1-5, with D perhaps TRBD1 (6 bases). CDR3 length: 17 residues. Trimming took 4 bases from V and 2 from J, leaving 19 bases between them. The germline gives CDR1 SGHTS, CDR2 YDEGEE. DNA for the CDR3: TGTGCCAGCAGCAACACAGGGTGGTCGAATGGCAATCAGCCCCAGCATTTT. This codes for CASSNTGWSNGNQPQHF. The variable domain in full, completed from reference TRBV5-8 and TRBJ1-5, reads EAGVTQSPTHLIKTRGQQATLRCSPISGHTSVYWYQQALGLGLQFLLWYDEGEERNRGNFPPRFSGRQFPNYSSELNVNALELEDSALYLCASSNTGWSNGNQPQHFGDGTRLSIL.

Here the CDR3 DNA reads TGCGCCAGCAGTGCCCTTCCGGGAGTCAGCGGGAGTAACAATGAGCAGTTCTTC. It specifies CASSALPGVSGSNNEQFF. This chain uses TRBV10-2 with TRBJ2-1; 8 nucleotides agree with TRBD2. The V segment lost 4 bases and the J segment 5 bases; nucleotides outside the gene matches: 16. CDR1 is WSHSY and CDR2 is SAAADI in the germline V gene. The CDR3 runs to 18 residues.

CDR3 region: CASSPTVPSYNEQFF. CDR3 in DNA: TGTGCCAGCTCGCCGACTGTACCCTCCTACAATGAGCAGTTCTTC. The V and J genes are TRBV18 and TRBJ2-1; D remains ambiguous. This CDR3 contains 15 residues. The germline gives CDR1 KGHSH, CDR2 LQKENI. V lost 6 bases and J 0 bases, leaving 12 bases between the germline ends.

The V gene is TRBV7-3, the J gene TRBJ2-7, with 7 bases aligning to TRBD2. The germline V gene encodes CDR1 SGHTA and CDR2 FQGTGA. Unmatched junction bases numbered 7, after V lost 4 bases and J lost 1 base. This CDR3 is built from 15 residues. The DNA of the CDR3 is TGTGCCAGCAGCTCCCTGGGGGAGGGGTCCTACGAGCAGTACTTC. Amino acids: CASSSLGEGSYEQYF.

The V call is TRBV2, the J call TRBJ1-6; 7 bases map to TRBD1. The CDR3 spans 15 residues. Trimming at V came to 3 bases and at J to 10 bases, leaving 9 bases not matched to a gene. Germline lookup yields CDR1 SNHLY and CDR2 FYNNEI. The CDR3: CASSERQGGLSPLHF. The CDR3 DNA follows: TGTGCCAGCAGTGAGCGACAGGGAGGTTTATCACCCCTCCACTTT.

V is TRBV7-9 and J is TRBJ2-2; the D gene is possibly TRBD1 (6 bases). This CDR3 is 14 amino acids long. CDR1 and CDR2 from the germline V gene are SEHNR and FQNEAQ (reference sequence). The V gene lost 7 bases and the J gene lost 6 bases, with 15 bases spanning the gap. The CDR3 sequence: CASTPGTSAGELFF. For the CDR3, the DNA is TGTGCCAGCACTCCCGGGACATCGGCCGGGGAGCTGTTTTTT. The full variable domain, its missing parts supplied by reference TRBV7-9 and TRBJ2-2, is DTGVSQNPRHKITKRGQNVTFRCDPISEHNRLYWYRQTLGQGPEFLTYFQNEAQLEKSRLLSDRFSAERPKGSFSTLEIQRTEQGDSAMYLCASTPGTSAGELFFGEGSRLTVL.

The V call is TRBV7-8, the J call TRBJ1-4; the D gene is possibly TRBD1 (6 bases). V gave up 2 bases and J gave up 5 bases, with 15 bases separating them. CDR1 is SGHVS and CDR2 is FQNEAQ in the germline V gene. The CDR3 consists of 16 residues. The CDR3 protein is CASSLNAGQRNEKLFF. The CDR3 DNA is TGTGCCAGCAGCTTAAACGCAGGACAGAGGAATGAAAAACTGTTTTTT.

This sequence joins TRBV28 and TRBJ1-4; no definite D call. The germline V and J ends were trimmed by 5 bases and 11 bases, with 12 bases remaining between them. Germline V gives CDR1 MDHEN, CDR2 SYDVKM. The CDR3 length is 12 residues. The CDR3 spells CASSTWQNKLFF. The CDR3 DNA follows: TGTGCCAGCAGTACATGGCAGAATAAACTGTTTTTT. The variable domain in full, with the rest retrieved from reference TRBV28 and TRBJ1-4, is DVKVTQSSRYLVKRTGEKVFLECVQDMDHENMFWYRQDPGLGLRLIYFSYDVKMKEKGDIPEGYSVSREKKERFSLILESASTNQTSMYLCASSTWQNKLFFGSGTQLSVL.

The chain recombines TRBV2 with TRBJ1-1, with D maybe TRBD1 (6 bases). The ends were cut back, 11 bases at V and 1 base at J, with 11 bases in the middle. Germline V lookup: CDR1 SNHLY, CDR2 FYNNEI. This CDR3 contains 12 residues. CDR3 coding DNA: TGTGCCGGCCAGGGGACGAACACTGAAGCTTTCTTT. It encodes CAGQGTNTEAFF.

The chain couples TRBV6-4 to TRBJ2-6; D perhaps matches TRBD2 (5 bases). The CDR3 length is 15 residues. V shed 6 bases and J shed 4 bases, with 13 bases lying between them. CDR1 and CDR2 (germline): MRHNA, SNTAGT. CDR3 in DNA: TGTGCCAGCAGCTATACTAGTGCCGGGGCCAACGTCCTGACTTTC. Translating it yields CASSYTSAGANVLTF.

In DNA, the CDR3 is TGTGCCAGCAGCCCCTCCCTGGGACAGGCGAACACTGAAGCTTTCTTT. Its protein product is CASSPSLGQANTEAFF. V is TRBV9 and J is TRBJ1-1; 8 positions match TRBD1. V gave up 4 bases and J gave up 1 base; unmatched junction bases: 9. The CDR3 is 16 amino acids. Germline assignment: CDR1 SGDLS and CDR2 YYNGEE.

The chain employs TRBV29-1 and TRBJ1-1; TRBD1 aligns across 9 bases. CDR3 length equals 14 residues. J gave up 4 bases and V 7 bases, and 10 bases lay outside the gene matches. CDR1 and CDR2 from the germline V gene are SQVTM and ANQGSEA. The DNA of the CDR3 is TGCAGCGCCGAAAAGGGACAGGGCACCACTGAAGCTTTCTTT. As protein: CSAEKGQGTTEAFF.

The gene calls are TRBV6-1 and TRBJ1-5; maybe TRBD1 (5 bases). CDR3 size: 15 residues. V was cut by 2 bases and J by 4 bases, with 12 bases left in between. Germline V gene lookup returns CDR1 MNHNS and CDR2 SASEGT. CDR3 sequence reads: CASSELGGTNQPQHF. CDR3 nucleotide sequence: TGTGCCAGCAGTGAACTGGGGGGGACTAATCAGCCCCAGCATTTT.

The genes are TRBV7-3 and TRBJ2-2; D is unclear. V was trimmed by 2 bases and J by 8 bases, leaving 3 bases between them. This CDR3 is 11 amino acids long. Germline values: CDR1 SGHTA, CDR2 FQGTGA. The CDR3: CASSLSGELFF. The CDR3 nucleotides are TGTGCCAGCAGCTTATCGGGGGAGCTGTTTTTT.

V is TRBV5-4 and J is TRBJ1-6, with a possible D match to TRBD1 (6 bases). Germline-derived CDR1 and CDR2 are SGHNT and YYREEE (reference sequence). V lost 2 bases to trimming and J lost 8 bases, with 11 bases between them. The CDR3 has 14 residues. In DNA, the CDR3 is TGTGCCAGCAGCTTACGGGCAGGGGATTCACCCCTCCACTTT. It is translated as CASSLRAGDSPLHF.

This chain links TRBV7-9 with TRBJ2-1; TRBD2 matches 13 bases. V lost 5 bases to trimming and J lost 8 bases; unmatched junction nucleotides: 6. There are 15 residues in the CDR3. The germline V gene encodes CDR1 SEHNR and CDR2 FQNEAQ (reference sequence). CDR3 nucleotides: TGTGCCAGCAGCCAAATCACTAGCGGGAGGGATGAGCAGTTCTTC. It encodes CASSQITSGRDEQFF.

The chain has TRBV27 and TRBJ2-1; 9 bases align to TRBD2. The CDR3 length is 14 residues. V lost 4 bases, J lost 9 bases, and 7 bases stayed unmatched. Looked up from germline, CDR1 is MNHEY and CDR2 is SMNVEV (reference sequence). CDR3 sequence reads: CASSSRLADGEQFF. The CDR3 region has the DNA TGTGCCAGCAGTTCCAGACTAGCGGACGGTGAGCAGTTCTTC.

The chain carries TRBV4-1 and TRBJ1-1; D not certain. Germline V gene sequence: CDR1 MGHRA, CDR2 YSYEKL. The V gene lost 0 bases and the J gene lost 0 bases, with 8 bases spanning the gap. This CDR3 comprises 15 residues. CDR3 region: CASSQDPGVNTEAFF. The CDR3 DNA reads TGCGCCAGCAGCCAAGACCCAGGCGTGAACACTGAAGCTTTCTTT.

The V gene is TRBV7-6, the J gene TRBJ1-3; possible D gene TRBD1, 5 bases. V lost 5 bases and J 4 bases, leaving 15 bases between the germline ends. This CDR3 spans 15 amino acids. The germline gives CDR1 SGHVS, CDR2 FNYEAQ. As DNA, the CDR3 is TGTGCCAGCAGCCCTCAAGCGGGGGGGGGAAACACCATATATTTT. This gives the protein CASSPQAGGGNTIYF.

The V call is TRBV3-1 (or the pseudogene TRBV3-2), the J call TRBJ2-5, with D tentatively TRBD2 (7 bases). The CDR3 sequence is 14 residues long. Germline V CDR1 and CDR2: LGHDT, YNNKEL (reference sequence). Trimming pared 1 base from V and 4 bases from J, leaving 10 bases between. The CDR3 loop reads CASSQAAGAETQYF. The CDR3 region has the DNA TGTGCCAGCAGCCAAGCCGCGGGGGCAGAGACCCAGTACTTC.

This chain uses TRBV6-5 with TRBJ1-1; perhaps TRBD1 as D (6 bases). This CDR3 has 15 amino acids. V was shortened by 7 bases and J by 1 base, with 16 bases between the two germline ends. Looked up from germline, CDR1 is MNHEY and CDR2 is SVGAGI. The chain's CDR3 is CASTQRGSGNTEAFF. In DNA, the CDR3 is TGTGCCAGCACCCAAAGGGGGAGCGGGAACACTGAAGCTTTCTTT.

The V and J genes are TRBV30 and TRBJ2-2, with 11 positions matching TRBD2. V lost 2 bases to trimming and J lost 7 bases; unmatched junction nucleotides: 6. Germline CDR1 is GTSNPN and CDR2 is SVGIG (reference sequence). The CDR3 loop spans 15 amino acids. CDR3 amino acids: CAWSPLAGVSGELFF. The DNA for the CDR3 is TGTGCCTGGAGTCCACTAGCGGGAGTCAGCGGGGAGCTGTTTTTT.

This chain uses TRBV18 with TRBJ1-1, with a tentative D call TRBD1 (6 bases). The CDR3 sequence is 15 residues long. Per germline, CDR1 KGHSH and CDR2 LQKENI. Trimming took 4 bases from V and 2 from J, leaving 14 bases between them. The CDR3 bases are TGTGCCAGCTCACTACACCGGACAGCTAACACTGAAGCTTTCTTT. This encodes CASSLHRTANTEAFF.

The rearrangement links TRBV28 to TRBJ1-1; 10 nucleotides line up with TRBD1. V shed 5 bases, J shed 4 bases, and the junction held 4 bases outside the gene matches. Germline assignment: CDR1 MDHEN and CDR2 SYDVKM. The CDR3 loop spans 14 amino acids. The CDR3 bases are TGTGCCAGCAGTATCCGGACAGGGGGCACTGAAGCTTTCTTT. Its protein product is CASSIRTGGTEAFF. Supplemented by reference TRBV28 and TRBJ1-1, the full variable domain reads DVKVTQSSRYLVKRTGEKVFLECVQDMDHENMFWYRQDPGLGLRLIYFSYDVKMKEKGDIPEGYSVSREKKERFSLILESASTNQTSMYLCASSIRTGGTEAFFGQGTRLTVV.

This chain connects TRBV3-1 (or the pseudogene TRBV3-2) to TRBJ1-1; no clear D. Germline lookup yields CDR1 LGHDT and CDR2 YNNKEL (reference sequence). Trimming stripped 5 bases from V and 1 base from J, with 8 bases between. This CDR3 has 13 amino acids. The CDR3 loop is CASSSHRNTEAFF. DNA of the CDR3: TGTGCCAGCAGCTCGCACAGGAACACTGAAGCTTTCTTT.

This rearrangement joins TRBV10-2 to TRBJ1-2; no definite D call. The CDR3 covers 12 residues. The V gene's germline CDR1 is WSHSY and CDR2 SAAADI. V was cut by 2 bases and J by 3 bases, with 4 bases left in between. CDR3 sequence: CASSEIDYGYTF. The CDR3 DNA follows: TGCGCCAGCAGTGAGATCGACTATGGCTACACCTTC.